This note documents a single TCR beta chain sequence. Its cognate antigen is unknown. The record originates from a study of cytomegalovirus exposure and HLA in healthy donors. The table came from immunoSEQ multiplex PCR; TCRdb's copy has only in-frame clones and leaves some out. This table holds fewer than 120,000 clones, roughly nine tenths found once. The V end lost 4 bases, the J end lost 6 bases, and 18 bases lay between the germline ends. Germline CDR1 and CDR2: GTSNPN and SVGIG (reference sequence). The CDR3 has 14 amino acids. Study outcomes and limitations: Some TCR beta chains (164 of them) were listed as cytomegalovirus-associated.

The TCR comes from a woman aged 18-35 years in good health and CMV-seronegative. Sequencing was performed on PBMCs. The genes are TRBV30 and TRBJ1-2; the D gene is possibly TRBD1 (6 bases). CDR3 protein: CAWKGSGGADGYTF. The CDR3 region has the DNA TGTGCCTGGAAGGGATCGGGGGGCGCCGATGGCTACACCTTC.